This T cell receptor (beta chain) was captured in a study of CD8+CD57+ T cells in acquired aplastic anemia. On this clonotype: No antigen is known for it.

For CDR3 and TCR beta VDJ profiling, genomic DNA was the template used. One entry per CDR3 protein, called by TCRdb with MiXCR from the reads. The sample consists of under 200,000 distinct CDR3 sequences, roughly 63% of them appearing once. Study-wide results and caveats: Found in both controls and patients were around 29 CD8+ CDR3 sequences.

V lost 0 bases to trimming and J lost 5 bases, with 11 bases between them. From germline, CDR1 is SGHVS and CDR2 FNYEAQ. This CDR3 is 15 amino acids long. This receptor was obtained from a human donor in good health. The J gene is TRBJ2-1, the V gene TRBV7-6; D is unclear. What was sequenced was sorted CD4+, CD8+, or CD8+CD57+ T cells (not recorded which) from PBMCs. The CDR3 bases are TGTGCCAGCAGCTTAGCAGCCGGAGATAACAATGAGCAGTTCTTC. It encodes CASSLAAGDNNEQFF.